Shown below are 8 T cell receptor beta chains from a single sample sequenced in a study of neoadjuvant anti-PD-1 for oral cavity cancer. Time point reported: after neoadjuvant nivolumab, at surgical resection. The protocol was immunoSEQ multiplex PCR, while the TCRdb copy is restricted to in-frame clones and leaves out a portion. The table lists some 15,000 clones, around 75% of them singletons. This specimen consisted of PBMCs, obtained after nivolumab (anti-PD-1) treatment. All receptors come from a person aged 35-79 years with oral cavity squamous cell carcinoma.

This chain connects TRBV4-1 to TRBJ1-2, with a weak D call TRBD1 (5 bases). CDR3 size: 14 residues. CDR1 and CDR2 from the germline V gene are MGHRA and YSYEKL. V was trimmed by 1 base and J by 6 bases, leaving 12 bases between them. The CDR3 nucleotides are TGCGCCAGCAGCCAAGTGGGGCGGGGGGATGGCTACACCTTC. It specifies CASSQVGRGDGYTF.

This clone was seen only once. V gene TRBV2 combines with J gene TRBJ2-7; D may be TRBD1 (6 bases). V lost 4 bases and J lost 4, with 14 bases in between. The CDR3 contains 14 residues. Germline CDR1 reads SNHLY; CDR2 reads FYNNEI. The CDR3 DNA follows: TGTGCCAGCAGTGTGTCAGGGGTGGGTTACGAGCAGTACTTC. Protein sequence: CASSVSGVGYEQYF. The whole variable domain, filled in from reference TRBV2 and TRBJ2-7, reads EPEVTQTPSHQVTQMGQEVILRCVPISNHLYFYWYRQILGQKVEFLVSFYNNEISEKSEIFDDQFSVERPDGSNFTLKIRSTKLEDSAMYFCASSVSGVGYEQYFGPGTRLTVT.

The V and J genes are TRBV30 and TRBJ2-7; D may be TRBD2 (5 bases). The CDR3 is 18 residues long. CDR1 is GTSNPN and CDR2 is SVGIG in the germline V gene (reference sequence). V dropped 0 bases and J dropped 0 bases, with 21 bases sitting between them. CDR3 nucleotides: TGTGCCTGGAGTGTTCGCCCCTATCTTGGACTTCTCTCCTACGAGCAGTACTTC. This translates into CAWSVRPYLGLLSYEQYF.

The V and J genes are TRBV7-9 and TRBJ2-7; D perhaps matches TRBD2 (7 bases). Trimming left V 1 base short and J 0 bases short, with 10 bases between. The germline CDR1 and CDR2 sequences are SEHNR and FQNEAQ (reference sequence). This CDR3 contains 15 residues. CDR3 sequence reads: CASSLEAGASYEQYF. The CDR3 coding sequence is TGTGCCAGCAGCTTAGAGGCGGGGGCCTCCTACGAGCAGTACTTC.

CDR3 in amino acids: CASSYGRVPYEQYF. In DNA form, the CDR3 reads TGTGCCAGCAGTTACGGCAGGGTGCCCTACGAGCAGTACTTC. This rearrangement joins TRBV6-5 to TRBJ2-7, with D possibly matching TRBD1 (5 bases). Germline assignment: CDR1 MNHEY and CDR2 SVGAGI. V was trimmed by 2 bases and J by 2 bases, leaving 10 bases between them. The CDR3 is 14 amino acids.

This clone was seen a handful of times. The chain couples TRBV7-3 to TRBJ1-2; possibly TRBD1 for D (6 bases). The CDR3 is made up of 16 amino acids. V dropped 0 bases and J dropped 8 bases, with 19 bases sitting between them. Germline CDR1 and CDR2: SGHTA and FQGTGA. The CDR3 sequence is CASSLTGTYNGDGYTF. The CDR3 coding sequence is TGTGCCAGCAGCTTAACTGGGACATATAACGGCGACGGCTACACCTTC.

The V and J genes are TRBV6-1 and TRBJ2-1; the match to TRBD2 covers 10 bases. CDR1 is MNHNS, CDR2 SASEGT, per germline. The CDR3 sequence is 12 residues long. Trimming cost V 10 bases and J 3 bases; bases outside gene matches: 0. CDR3 amino acids: CATSGGYNEQFF. The DNA for the CDR3 is TGTGCCACTAGCGGGGGCTACAATGAGCAGTTCTTC.

V usage is TRBV6-1 and J usage is TRBJ2-7, with 12 nucleotides matching TRBD2. In germline, CDR1 is MNHNS, CDR2 SASEGT. Losses at the gene ends were 3 bases for V and 4 bases for J; bases not matched to a gene: 7. This CDR3 contains 16 residues. The CDR3 DNA reads as TGTGCCAGCAGTGAGGGGACTAGCGGGTATCAATACGAGCAGTACTTC. Protein: CASSEGTSGYQYEQYF.